One sample yielded the 21 T cell receptor beta chains listed below, sequenced in a study of T cells in Graves' hyperthyroidism and ophthalmopathy. Amplification yielded TCR beta CDR3 regions, with RNA transcripts as the source. Initially, a first-round RT-PCR of the TCR CDR3 employed the HTBI primer set. TCRdb used MiXCR to reprocess the multiplex PCR reads, holding one entry per CDR3 protein. The data hold roughly 290,000 distinct CDR3 sequences, with 15% to 20% observed a single time. Input material: blood. All receptors derive from a woman aged 60-75 years with Graves' ophthalmopathy.

Only a few counts were recorded for this clonotype. The rearrangement uses TRBV5-5 and TRBJ2-1; 10 positions match TRBD2. The germline V gene has CDR1 SGHKS and CDR2 YYEKEE (reference sequence). Trimming took 1 base from V and 5 from J; bases not matched to a gene: 9. The CDR3 extends over 17 amino acids. CDR3 protein: CASSLFIASGSDNEQFF. Written as DNA, the CDR3 is TGTGCCAGCAGCTTGTTCATTGCTAGCGGGAGTGACAATGAGCAGTTCTTC. Looking up the rest from reference TRBV5-5 and TRBJ2-1 gives the full variable domain: DAGVTQSPTHLIKTRGQQVTLRCSPISGHKSVSWYQQVLGQGPQFIFQYYEKEERGRGNFPDRFSARQFPNYSSELNVNALLLGDSALYLCASSLFIASGSDNEQFFGPGTRLTVL.

This clonotype was recorded at least ten times. The rearrangement uses TRBV18 and TRBJ1-2; perhaps TRBD1 as D (5 bases). The germline CDR1 and CDR2 sequences are KGHSH and LQKENI. V was cut by 3 bases and J by 8 bases, with 19 bases left in between. This CDR3 comprises 15 residues. In nucleotides, the CDR3 is TGTGCCAGCTCACCCGGGGCCTCCTTAGGAGGGGGCTACACCTTC. It is translated as CASSPGASLGGGYTF.

In its sample, this clonotype was seen many times. The rearrangement links TRBV11-3 to TRBJ2-3; weak D call: TRBD1 (6 bases). The length of the CDR3 is 16 residues. The V gene's germline CDR1 is SGHNT and CDR2 YENEEA. With 1 base removed from V and 4 bases from J, the gap between germline ends came to 15 bases. CDR3 protein: CASSLGNRVGADTQYF. The CDR3 DNA follows: TGTGCCAGCAGCTTAGGGAACAGGGTGGGGGCAGATACGCAGTATTTT. The variable domain in full, completed from reference TRBV11-3 and TRBJ2-3, reads EAGVVQSPRYKIIEKKQPVAFWCNPISGHNTLYWYLQNLGQGPELLIRYENEEAVDDSQLPKDRFSAERLKGVDSTLKIQPAELGDSAVYLCASSLGNRVGADTQYFGPGTRLTVL.

This clonotype has ten or more counts. The genes are TRBV20-1 and TRBJ1-1; 7 nucleotides match TRBD1. CDR1 and CDR2 (germline): DFQATT, SNEGSKA (reference sequence). This CDR3 has 11 residues. The CDR3 DNA reads as TGCTTAGCAGGGGGGCTTACTGAAGCTTTCTTT. It codes for CLAGGLTEAFF.

At least ten counts were recorded for this clonotype. The chain carries TRBV2 and TRBJ1-1; no definite D call. The V gene lost 1 base and the J gene lost 4 bases, with 10 bases spanning the gap. The CDR3 sequence is 14 residues long. CDR1 and CDR2 (germline): SNHLY, FYNNEI. In DNA, the CDR3 is TGTGCCAGCAGTGAAGAGGAGGGATTCACTGAAGCTTTCTTT. Amino acids: CASSEEEGFTEAFF.

This clonotype showed up just a few times. The chain couples TRBV14 to TRBJ2-3, with 12 bases aligning to TRBD1. V was clipped by 4 bases and J by 3 bases; unmatched bases: 5. Germline V gives CDR1 SGHDN, CDR2 FVKESK. This CDR3 region has 16 residues. The CDR3 bases are TGTGCCAGCAGCCCCGGGACAGGGGGCTCGACAGATACGCAGTATTTT. It codes for CASSPGTGGSTDTQYF.

V usage is TRBV6-6 and J usage is TRBJ1-1, with TRBD1 identical over 7 bases. Trimming at V came to 0 bases and at J to 1 base, leaving 2 bases not matched to a gene. Germline assignment: CDR1 MNHNY and CDR2 SVGAGI (reference sequence). CDR3 length equals 15 residues. The CDR3 sequence: CASSYSGQQNTEAFF. The CDR3 DNA follows: TGTGCCAGCAGTTACTCGGGACAGCAGAACACTGAAGCTTTCTTT.

This clonotype showed up many times. This chain connects TRBV6-5 to TRBJ1-1, with D perhaps matching TRBD1 (6 bases). The germline V gene has CDR1 MNHEY and CDR2 SVGAGI. V was pared by 2 bases and J by 4 bases, with 14 bases between. The CDR3 is made up of 15 amino acids. For the CDR3, the DNA is TGTGCCAGCAGTTACCAGGGACAATCGGTCACTGAAGCTTTCTTT. It specifies CASSYQGQSVTEAFF.

The V call is TRBV6-1, the J call TRBJ1-6; tentatively, D is TRBD1 (6 bases). CDR3 length: 20 amino acids. CDR1 is MNHNS and CDR2 is SASEGT in the germline V gene. V was clipped by 10 bases and J by 0 bases, with 28 bases between them. In DNA form, the CDR3 reads TGTGCCAACGCCCGTGACAGGTCGGGGTTAACGAGCTCCTATAATTCACCCCTCCACTTT. Amino acids: CANARDRSGLTSSYNSPLHF.

To note about this clonotype: Given a much more abundant clone one base away, this may be a read error. The CDR3 carries no conserved terminal phenylalanine or tryptophan, so it likely arises from a read error. CDR3 nucleotides: TGTGCCAGCTCACCAGTACCGGGACATCGGGAGACCCAGTACCTC. Protein product: CASSPVPGHRETQYL. V is TRBV18 and J is TRBJ2-5, with D possibly being TRBD1 (6 bases). V was clipped by 2 bases and J by 5 bases, with 15 bases between them. CDR1 is KGHSH, CDR2 LQKENI, per germline. This CDR3 has 15 amino acids.

This clonotype occurred once. This sequence may be a read error, since a much larger clone differs from it by one base. The final CDR3 position lacks the conserved phenylalanine or tryptophan, pointing to a likely read error. V gene TRBV15 combines with J gene TRBJ1-4, with unresolved D. CDR1 and CDR2 (germline): LNHNV, YYDKDF (reference sequence). The V and J ends lost 11 bases and 7 bases respectively, with 17 bases between them. The CDR3 consists of 13 residues. The CDR3 is CALQEQSSEKLFL. The CDR3 coding sequence is TGTGCCCTGCAAGAACAGTCGAGTGAAAAACTGTTTCTT.

The genes are TRBV4-3 and TRBJ1-6; D perhaps matches TRBD1 (5 bases). This CDR3 spans 15 amino acids. With 3 bases removed from V and 7 bases from J, the gap between germline ends came to 13 bases. CDR1 LGHNA and CDR2 YSLEER come from the germline V gene. The CDR3 DNA sequence: TGCGCCAGCAGCCAGTTGACAGCGCAGAATTCACCCCTCCACTTT. Encoded protein: CASSQLTAQNSPLHF.

This clonotype was recorded many times. The chain combines TRBV12-3 or TRBV12-4 with TRBJ1-2, with D tentatively TRBD1 (5 bases). CDR3 length: 13 residues. Trimming removed 5 bases at V and 4 bases at J, with 11 bases between. The CDR3 protein is CASSAGFGYGYTF. The CDR3 coding sequence is TGTGCCAGCAGTGCAGGGTTCGGCTATGGCTACACCTTC.

The table lists this clonotype with many counts. The V gene is TRBV15, the J gene TRBJ2-3; tentative D call: TRBD2 (6 bases). The V end lost 4 bases, the J end lost 1 base, and 9 bases lay between the germline ends. The CDR3 totals 14 residues. CDR1 and CDR2 (germline): LNHNV, YYDKDF (reference sequence). In nucleotides, the CDR3 is TGTGCCACCAGCACGGGAGCTCGCACAGATACGCAGTATTTT. Its protein is CATSTGARTDTQYF.

The rearrangement links TRBV20-1 to TRBJ2-1; D is unclear. This CDR3 comprises 14 residues. Germline V gives CDR1 DFQATT, CDR2 SNEGSKA (reference sequence). Trimming took 8 bases from V and 0 from J, leaving 14 bases between them. The CDR3 sequence is CSTSEARSYNEQFF. For the CDR3, the DNA is TGCAGTACCAGTGAGGCTCGCTCCTACAATGAGCAGTTCTTC.

This clonotype was seen just once. V and J are TRBV19 and TRBJ1-1; D is ambiguous. The V gene's germline CDR1 is LNHDA and CDR2 SQIVND (reference sequence). V lost 4 bases to trimming and J lost 0 bases, with 9 bases between them. The CDR3 loop spans 14 amino acids. In DNA form, the CDR3 reads TGTGCCAGTAGTACTTCTGGCATGAACACTGAAGCTTTCTTT. Translating it yields CASSTSGMNTEAFF.

Points on this clonotype: An end of the junction differs from the germline gene, which may be a read error. This chain links TRBV3-1 with TRBJ2-5; D not certain. Looked up from germline, CDR1 is LGHDT and CDR2 is YNNKEL (reference sequence). This CDR3 is 12 amino acids long. This CDR3 reads CASSQRQGTQYF. In nucleotides, the CDR3 is TGTGCCAGCAGCCAGCGGCAAGGGACCCAGTACTTC.

The chain joins TRBV7-6 to TRBJ1-4; the D gene is possibly TRBD1 (5 bases). V lost 7 bases, J lost 4 bases, and 10 bases lay in between. The V gene's germline CDR1 is SGHVS and CDR2 FNYEAQ. The CDR3 has 13 amino acids. In DNA form, the CDR3 reads TGTGCCAGCACGGGGACGGTTAATGAAAAACTGTTTTTT. This gives the protein CASTGTVNEKLFF.

This sequence joins TRBV5-1 and TRBJ1-4; 10 bases align to TRBD1. CDR3 size: 16 residues. Germline-derived CDR1 and CDR2 are SGHRS and YFSETQ. Trimming cost V 4 bases and J 7 bases; bases outside gene matches: 10. The CDR3 sequence: CASSTDRGGISEKLFF. The CDR3 nucleotides read TGCGCCAGCAGCACGGACAGGGGGGGGATTAGTGAAAAACTGTTTTTT. Filled out from reference TRBV5-1 and TRBJ1-4, the complete variable domain reads KAGVTQTPRYLIKTRGQQVTLSCSPISGHRSVSWYQQTPGQGLQFLFEYFSETQRNKGNFPGRFSGRQFSNSRSEMNVSTLELGDSALYLCASSTDRGGISEKLFFGSGTQLSVL.

This clonotype showed up just a few times. The genes are TRBV4-3 and TRBJ2-7, with 8 bases fitting TRBD2. Germline V CDR1 and CDR2: LGHNA, YSLEER. The V and J ends lost 1 base and 2 bases, in that order; junction bases with no gene match: 13. The CDR3 sequence is 18 residues long. In DNA, the CDR3 is TGCGCCAGCAGCCAAGGTCCGAGCGGGAGTTTTTTGACCTACGAGCAGTACTTC. Translated, it gives CASSQGPSGSFLTYEQYF.

This clonotype came up a few times. Being one base from a much bigger clone, this may be a read error. The chain joins TRBV20-1 to TRBJ2-1; 9 bases are a match to TRBD2. Germline trimming cut 5 bases from V and 11 bases from J; bases unmatched to any gene: 19. Per germline, CDR1 DFQATT and CDR2 SNEGSKA (reference sequence). This CDR3 has 16 amino acids. The CDR3 sequence: CSAGGEWASGTFKQFF. The CDR3 bases are TGCAGTGCTGGCGGGGAGTGGGCTAGCGGGACCTTTAAGCAGTTCTTC.